This T cell receptor beta chain was documented in a study of identifying expanded T cells in peripheral blood. The assay was immunoSEQ multiplex PCR, and TCRdb's table has in-frame clones only and misses some. The sample has around 90,000 clones; approximately 88% are singletons. This clone is a singleton in its sample. Other DNA sequences of this sample code for an identical CDR3. The sequence derives from a person aged 18 to 75 in good health. Source material: blood.

This chain's CDR3 is CASSPGQAQETQYF. Written as DNA, the CDR3 is TGTGCCAGCAGTCCCGGACAAGCTCAAGAGACCCAGTACTTC. The rearrangement joins TRBV28 to TRBJ2-5; the D gene is possibly TRBD1 (5 bases). This CDR3 comprises 14 residues. CDR1 is MDHEN and CDR2 is SYDVKM in the germline V gene. V lost 5 bases and J lost 2, with 12 bases in between.